The sequence of this T cell receptor (beta chain) was determined in a study of post-analysis software for immune sequencing data. Turning to the study itself: Progressive-relapsing, secondary progressive and relapsing-remitting multiple sclerosis were among the disease courses included.

With respect to this clonotype: What it recognizes is unknown.

Included in the TCR beta cDNA libraries were unique molecular identifiers. Approximately 500,000 cDNA molecules were recovered from an input of 1 to 10 million T cells. TCRdb ran MiXCR on the PCR reads and lists one entry per CDR3 protein. The sample records about 770,000 distinct CDR3 sequences, around 46% being singletons. This CDR3 contains 14 residues. Per the germline V gene, CDR1 is MNHNS and CDR2 is SASEGT. V lost 2 bases and J 7 bases, leaving 14 bases between the germline ends. General study results and limits: A handful of TRBV segments, including TRBV5-6, TRBV5-1 and TRBV20-1, were more frequent in patients than controls. By F measure, samples from a shared preparation batch strongly co-clustered. Significantly decreased normalized Chao1 diversity was recorded for multiple sclerosis patients relative to controls.

The receptor was isolated from a girl aged 10-17 years with multiple sclerosis. The rearrangement links TRBV6-1 to TRBJ1-1; possibly TRBD1 for D (5 bases). Sample: blood. CDR3 nucleotide sequence: TGTGCCAGCAGTGAACGGCCGTGGGGCTTTGAAGCTTTCTTT. It codes for CASSERPWGFEAFF.